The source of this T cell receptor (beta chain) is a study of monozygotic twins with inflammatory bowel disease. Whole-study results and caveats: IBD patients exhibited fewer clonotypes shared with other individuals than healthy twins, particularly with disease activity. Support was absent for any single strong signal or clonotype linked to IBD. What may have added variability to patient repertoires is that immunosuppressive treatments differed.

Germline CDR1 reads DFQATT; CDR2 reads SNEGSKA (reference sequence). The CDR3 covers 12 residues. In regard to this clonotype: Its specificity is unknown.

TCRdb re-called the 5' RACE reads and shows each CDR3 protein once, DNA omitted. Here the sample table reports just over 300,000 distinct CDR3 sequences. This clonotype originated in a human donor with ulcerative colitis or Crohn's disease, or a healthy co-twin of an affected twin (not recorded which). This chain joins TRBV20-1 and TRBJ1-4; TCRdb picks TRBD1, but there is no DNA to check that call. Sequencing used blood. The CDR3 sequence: CSATTGLEKLFF.